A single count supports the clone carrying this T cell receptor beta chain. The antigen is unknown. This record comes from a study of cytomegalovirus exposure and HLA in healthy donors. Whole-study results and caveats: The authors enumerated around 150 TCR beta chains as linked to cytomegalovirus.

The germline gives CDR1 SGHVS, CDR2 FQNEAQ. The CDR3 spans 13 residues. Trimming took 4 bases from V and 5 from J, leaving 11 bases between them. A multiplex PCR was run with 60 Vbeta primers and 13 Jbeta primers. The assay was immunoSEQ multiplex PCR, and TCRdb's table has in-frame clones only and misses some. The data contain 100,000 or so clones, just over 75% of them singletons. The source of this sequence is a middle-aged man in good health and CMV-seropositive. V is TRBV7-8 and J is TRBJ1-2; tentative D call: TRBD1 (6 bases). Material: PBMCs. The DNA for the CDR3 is TGTGCCAGCAGCTGGGGGGGCCATTATGGCTACACCTTC. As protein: CASSWGGHYGYTF. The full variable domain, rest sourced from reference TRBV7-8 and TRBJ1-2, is GAGVSQSPRYKVAKRGQDVALRCDPISGHVSLFWYQQALGQGPEFLTYFQNEAQLDKSGLPSDRFFAERPEGSVSTLKIQRTQQEDSAVYLCASSWGGHYGYTFGSGTRLTVV.